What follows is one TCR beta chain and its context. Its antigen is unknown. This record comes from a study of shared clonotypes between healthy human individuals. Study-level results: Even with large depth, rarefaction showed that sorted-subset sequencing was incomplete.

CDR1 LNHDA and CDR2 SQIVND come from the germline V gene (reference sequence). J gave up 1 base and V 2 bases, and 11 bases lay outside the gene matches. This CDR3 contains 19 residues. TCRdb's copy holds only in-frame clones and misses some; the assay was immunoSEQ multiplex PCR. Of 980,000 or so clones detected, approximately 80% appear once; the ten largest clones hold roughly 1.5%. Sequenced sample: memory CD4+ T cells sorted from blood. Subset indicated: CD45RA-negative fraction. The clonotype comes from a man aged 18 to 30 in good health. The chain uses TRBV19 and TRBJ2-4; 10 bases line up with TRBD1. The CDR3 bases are TGTGCCAGTAGTATAAGGGACAGGGGTAACGTTAAGGCCAAAAACATTCAGTACTTC. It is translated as CASSIRDRGNVKAKNIQYF.